The rows below give T cell receptor beta chains drawn from one sample of a study of naive and memory T cell subsets. TCRdb re-called the UMI-ligation and nested PCR reads through MiXCR, storing one row per CDR3 protein. The sample yields 150,000 or so distinct CDR3 sequences, roughly 23% seen once. The specimen was naive CD4+ T cells from blood. Source of these receptors: a human donor in good health. Both conserved end residues are part of each CDR3. D genes are given only for firm matches. Not every row has a clone size; where given, it reads once, few, many or a size class.

j_call v_call d_call clone_size cdr3_nt cdr3_aa
TRBJ2-7 TRBV6-6 TRBD2 many TGTGCCAGCAGAAACACTGATAGCGGGGGCTCCTACGAGCAGTACTTC CASRNTDSGGSYEQYF
TRBJ2-7 TRBV19 - - TGTGCCAGTAGTGTAAACTTCTACGAGCAGTACTTC CASSVNFYEQYF
TRBJ2-1 TRBV24-1 - few TGTGCCACCAGTGATTTGCCGCGGCCAGGGGAGCACAATGAGCAGTTCTTC CATSDLPRPGEHNEQFF
TRBJ1-5 TRBV7-2 - - TGTGCCAGCAGCTTTCAGGCGCTAAGCAATCAGCCCCAGCATTTT CASSFQALSNQPQHF
TRBJ2-3 TRBV15 - - TGTGCCACCAGCCGAGGAAAATTGGGCACAGATACGCAGTATTTT CATSRGKLGTDTQYF
TRBJ2-2 TRBV6-5 - few TGTGCCAGCAGGGAACCCCTAGCGTCGAACACCGGGGAGCTGTTTTTT CASREPLASNTGELFF
TRBJ1-2 TRBV30 - few TGTGCCTGGAGTGTAACAGAGCATCGGGGCTACACCTTC CAWSVTEHRGYTF
TRBJ2-3 TRBV7-6 - few TGTGCCAGCAGCTTAGGTGGGCCGAACACAGATACGCAGTATTTT CASSLGGPNTDTQYF
TRBJ1-2 TRBV29-1 - few TGCAGCGTTGGAGCCACGGATGGCTACACCTTC CSVGATDGYTF
TRBJ2-5 TRBV20-1 - few TGCAGTGTTAAGGACACCGCTTTGATAGAGACCCAGTACTTC CSVKDTALIETQYF
TRBJ2-7 TRBV27 - - TGTGCCAGCAGTCCTCCGGGACTTCCGCGCGAGCAGTACTTC CASSPPGLPREQYF
TRBJ2-3 TRBV28 - - TGTGCCAGCAGTTGGCCCCTGGGCACGTACGGAGATACGCAGTATTTT CASSWPLGTYGDTQYF
TRBJ1-6 TRBV6-1 - few TGTGCCAGCGCCAGCTCCTATAATTCACCCCTCCACTTT CASASSYNSPLHF
TRBJ1-6 TRBV29-1 - many TGCAGCGTTCGGCCAGGGGATAATTCACCCCTCCACTTT CSVRPGDNSPLHF
TRBJ2-3 TRBV28 - few TGTGCCAGCAGTTCATCGGGACTTCCCACAGATACGCAGTATTTT CASSSSGLPTDTQYF
TRBJ1-6 TRBV12-3/TRBV12-4 - - TGTGCCAGCACCATCGGGACGTGGGGGAGCTCCTATAATTCACCCCTCCACTTT CASTIGTWGSSYNSPLHF
TRBJ2-1 TRBV25-1 TRBD2 few TGTGCCAGCAGTGAATTAGGGACTAGCGGGAGCCATGAGCAGTTCTTC CASSELGTSGSHEQFF
TRBJ2-2 TRBV7-7 TRBD1 few TGTGCTAGCAGTCGGGACAGAACGAACACCGGGGAGCTGTTTTTT CASSRDRTNTGELFF
TRBJ1-5 TRBV29-1 - - TGCAGCGTGGCCCAGGGCCCTTGGGGCAATCAGCCCCAGCATTTT CSVAQGPWGNQPQHF
TRBJ2-7 TRBV7-2 - many TGTGCCAGCAGCCCGTACCCCTCCGAGCAGTACTTC CASSPYPSEQYF
TRBJ1-2 TRBV20-1 - - TGCAGTGCTAGAGAGGGCGCAGGCTATGGCTACACCTTC CSAREGAGYGYTF
TRBJ2-7 TRBV5-1 TRBD2 - TGCGCCAGCAGCATAGCGGGGGAACGCGGCGAGCAGTACTTC CASSIAGERGEQYF
TRBJ2-5 TRBV29-1 - many TGCAGCGCTCAACACGGGCAAGAGACCCAGTACTTC CSAQHGQETQYF
TRBJ2-5 TRBV5-1 TRBD1 - TGCGCCAGCAGCTTGGGGACAGGAAAAGAGACCCAGTACTTC CASSLGTGKETQYF
TRBJ2-1 TRBV29-1 TRBD2 - TGCAGCGTTGAAACTAGCGGGAGTTCCTACAATGAGCAGTTCTTC CSVETSGSSYNEQFF
TRBJ2-7 TRBV5-1 - few TGCGCCAGCAGCGCGCACGAGTACGAGCAGTACTTC CASSAHEYEQYF
TRBJ1-1 TRBV5-4 - - TGTGCCAGCGAATACGGGGGGCGCGGGCGTACTGAAGCTTTCTTT CASEYGGRGRTEAFF
TRBJ2-7 TRBV18 - - TGTGCCAGCTCACCTGGAGGACAGCTTCCCATCTACTTC CASSPGGQLPIYF
TRBJ1-1 TRBV7-6 - few TGTGCCAGCAGCTCCGGACAGACTATGAACACTGAAGCTTTCTTT CASSSGQTMNTEAFF
TRBJ2-3 TRBV5-1 - - TGCGCCAGCAGCTTGGGGAGGACGCCGGATACGCAGTATTTT CASSLGRTPDTQYF
TRBJ2-7 TRBV6-2/TRBV6-3 - - TGTGCCAGCATTCCCAGGGGAGTATTCTACGAGCAGTACTTC CASIPRGVFYEQYF